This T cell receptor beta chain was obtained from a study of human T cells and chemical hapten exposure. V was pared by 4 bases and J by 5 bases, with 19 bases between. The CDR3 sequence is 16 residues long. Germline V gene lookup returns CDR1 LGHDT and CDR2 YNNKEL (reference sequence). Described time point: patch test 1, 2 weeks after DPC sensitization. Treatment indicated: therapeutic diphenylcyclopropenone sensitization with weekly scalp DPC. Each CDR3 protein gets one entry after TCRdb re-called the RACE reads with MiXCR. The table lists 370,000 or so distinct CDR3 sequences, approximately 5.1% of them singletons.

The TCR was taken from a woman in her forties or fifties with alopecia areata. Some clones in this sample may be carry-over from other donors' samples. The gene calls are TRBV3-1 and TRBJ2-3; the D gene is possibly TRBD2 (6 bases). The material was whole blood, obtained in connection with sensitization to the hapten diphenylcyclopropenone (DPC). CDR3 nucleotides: TGTGCCAGCAGCCCCCCGGAGGAGGGCCGTTTAGATACGCAGTATTTT. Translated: CASSPPEEGRLDTQYF.